This entry is about one T cell receptor (beta chain). This clone was seen just once. The antigen it recognizes is unknown. Base qualities are not provided; no much larger clone lies one nucleotide away. Genomic DNA was isolated from the sorted cells so that the TCRbeta CDR3 region could be sequenced. The immunoSEQ Assay was used to sequence the TCRbeta CDR3 regions. This is the immuneACCESS table as TCRdb keeps it, with only in-frame sequences that have V and J called. A part of the clones is gone; compared with another copy, unresolved V genes explain less than half, and the rest is unexplained. The sample has tens of thousands of clones on record, roughly nine tenths of them singletons. Less than 5% of the sample lies in the top ten. These data belong to a study of OX40 agonist ivuxolimab in advanced cancers. In terms of the full investigation: The costimulatory receptor OX40 (CD134) was targeted by ivuxolimab, a fully human IgG2 agonistic monoclonal antibody. Intravenous ivuxolimab was administered to patients every 2 weeks at six dose levels: 0.01, 0.1, 0.3, 1.5, 3 and 10 mg/kg. Patients were allowed to have had prior anti-PD-1, anti-PD-L1 or anti-CTLA-4 therapy, and 40% of the dose-escalation patients had previously received checkpoint inhibitors. In the dose-escalation cohort, roughly 82% of patients were male, and the mean age was 60 years with a range of roughly 20 to 79. Partial responses occurred in three dose-escalation patients: two with cutaneous melanoma and one with hepatocellular carcinoma. Of the roughly 52 dose-escalation patients, hepatocellular carcinoma was present in about 20, melanoma in some 15, renal cell carcinoma in 9 and head and neck cancer in 9. The monotherapy dose-escalation portion (N of about 49 patients) of the phase I ivuxolimab trial is reported in the paper. Peripheral TCRbeta sequencing aimed to test whether ivuxolimab altered TCR sequence diversity and caused clonal T-cell expansion. Findings and caveats that apply to the study as a whole: In partial responders in the 0.1-3.0 mg/kg groups, normalized peripheral clonal expansion was found to be among the lowest, especially among CD8+ T cells. At doses from 0.1 to 3.0 mg/kg, clonal expansion was seen in both CD4+ and CD8+ blood T cells between baseline and week 6. Low levels of normalized T-cell clonal expansion were also seen in some patients who did not respond. The antigen specificity of the peripheral T cells that underwent clonal expansion was not determined. On average, CD8+ T cells showed more expanded clones than CD4+ T cells after ivuxolimab.

The germline V end is reduced by 7 bases and the J end by 3 bases; junction bases left unmatched: 7. Taken from cysteine to phenylalanine, the CDR3 has 13 residues. Left in the record is the CDR3 DNA by itself, 39 bases read in frame from the first base. Reading the germline V gene gives CDR1 SQVTM and CDR2 ANQGSEA. Patients with autoimmune disease history or receiving systemic immunosuppression were excluded from the trial. Peripheral blood for TCR sequencing was collected from all dose cohorts at baseline, on cycle 4 day 1, and on cycle 7 day 1. Samples were obtained from an open-label, multicenter, first-in-human phase I dose-escalation trial of ivuxolimab. Adults with locally advanced or metastatic melanoma, renal cell carcinoma, hepatocellular carcinoma or head and neck squamous cell carcinoma were enrolled in the trial. Before TCR sequencing, CD4+ T cells and CD8+ T cells were sorted from peripheral blood as separate populations.

The sample in question was CD4+ or CD8+ T cells sorted from blood, obtained in a trial of the OX40 agonist ivuxolimab. The chain joins TRBV29-1 to TRBJ1-1, with 8 junctional bases fitting TRBD1. The sequence was obtained from an adult with an advanced solid tumor such as melanoma, head and neck, liver or kidney cancer. CDR3 loop: CSARTGFYTEAFF. In nucleotide form, the sequence is TGCAGCGCCCGGACAGGGTTTTACACTGAAGCTTTCTTT.